This TCR beta chain was obtained from a study of siplizumab effects on memory and regulatory T cells. Study-wide results and limits: In siplizumab conditions, mappable alloreactive CD4+ clones averaged 68.8% Treg-derived, against approximately 29% in controls.

Using immunoSEQ multiplex PCR, the repertoire was profiled, and TCRdb retains in-frame clones only, with some absent. The data show just under 85,000 clones, with approximately 88% seen just once and over 1.5% held by the top ten. J lost 4 bases, V lost 5 bases, and 9 bases had no gene match. CDR1 SGHNT and CDR2 YENEEA come from the germline V gene. The CDR3 is made up of 16 amino acids. With regard to this clone: Its antigen is as yet unknown.

This rearrangement joins TRBV11-3 to TRBJ2-1; 9 bases align to TRBD2. The receptor's source is a human donor in good health. Sequences were obtained from Tregs sorted from blood. The CDR3 spells CASSPGPGLAYNEQFF. As DNA, the CDR3 is TGTGCCAGCAGCCCCGGACCGGGACTAGCTTACAATGAGCAGTTCTTC.